These 22 T cell receptor beta chains share one sample of origin, sequenced in a study of cytomegalovirus exposure and HLA in healthy donors (TCRdb year 2017). Library preparation employed the immunoSEQ multiplex PCR assay. For the multiplex PCR, a mixture combining 60 forward primers for TCR Vbeta segments and 13 reverse primers for TCR Jbeta segments was used. In TCRdb, the immuneACCESS table is reduced to in-frame sequences with V and J assigned. These tables do not hold every clone; where another copy was compared, an unresolved V gene accounts for under half, and the others remain unexplained. In all, the sample holds about 170,000 clones, and about 80% of those were seen once. The top ten clonotypes cover around 4.9% of the sample. Material: PBMCs. Every receptor here comes from a man between 18 and 29 years old in good health and CMV-seronegative.

The chain has TRBV9 and TRBJ2-5, with 9 bases matching TRBD2. Germline CDR1 SGDLS, CDR2 YYNGEE. The CDR3 spans 14 residues. J lost 8 bases, V lost 5 bases, and 10 bases had no gene match. The DNA for the CDR3 is TGTGCCAGCAGTCCTGCCGGGACTAGCTCTACCCAGTACTTC. As protein: CASSPAGTSSTQYF.

The gene calls are TRBV28 and TRBJ2-1, with TRBD2 matching 11 bases. In germline, CDR1 is MDHEN, CDR2 SYDVKM. V dropped 8 bases and J dropped 4; count of bases not matched to a gene: 4. This CDR3 contains 14 residues. The CDR3 protein is CASVAGGLYNEQFF. In DNA form, the CDR3 reads TGTGCCAGCGTAGCGGGAGGGCTTTACAATGAGCAGTTCTTC.

The V call is TRBV20-1, the J call TRBJ1-2; D call uncertain. The CDR3 is made up of 11 amino acids. Germline lookup yields CDR1 DFQATT and CDR2 SNEGSKA (reference sequence). Trimming took 2 bases from V and 8 from J, leaving 9 bases between them. DNA for the CDR3: TGCAGTGCTAGACATCGGGGAGGCTACACCTTC. Amino acids: CSARHRGGYTF.

CDR3 residues: CASRPGGTEIYGYTF. CDR3 bases: TGTGCCAGCCGGCCGGGGGGGACGGAGATCTATGGCTACACCTTC. The rearrangement uses TRBV21-1 and TRBJ1-2. TRBV21-1 is a known pseudogene. The CDR3 has 15 residues.

This clone is a singleton in its sample. This chain connects TRBV5-3 to TRBJ1-5, with D possibly being TRBD1 (5 bases). TRBV5-3 is sorted into the ORF group, with uncertain function. This CDR3 contains 18 residues. Trimming stripped 7 bases from V and 5 bases from J, with 28 bases between. CDR3 region: CARPNYLGQERSYQPQHF. In DNA, the CDR3 is TGTGCCAGACCCAACTACCTGGGGCAGGAGAGGTCCTATCAGCCCCAGCATTTT.

Regarding this clone: The same CDR3 can be traced to other DNA sequences in this sample. V and J are TRBV14 and TRBJ2-1; TRBD2 matches at 8 bases. Germline CDR1 SGHDN, CDR2 FVKESK. V dropped 1 base and J dropped 4; count of bases not matched to a gene: 12. The CDR3 runs 18 residues. The CDR3 nucleotides read TGTGCCAGCAGCCAAGTCCCGTGGCCGGGAGGGATTTACAATGAGCAGTTCTTC. This gives the protein CASSQVPWPGGIYNEQFF.

This chain links TRBV30 with TRBJ2-7; D might be TRBD1 (6 bases). V lost 3 bases and J 6 bases, leaving 12 bases between the germline ends. Germline V CDR1 and CDR2: GTSNPN, SVGIG (reference sequence). This CDR3 spans 12 amino acids. CDR3 in amino acids: CAWSPGAPEQYF. The CDR3, as DNA: TGTGCCTGGAGCCCAGGGGCGCCCGAGCAGTACTTC.

The gene calls are TRBV9 and TRBJ2-1; 8 bases match TRBD2. Trimming at V came to 3 bases and at J to 0 bases, leaving 14 bases not matched to a gene. Germline CDR1 is SGDLS and CDR2 is YYNGEE. The CDR3 is made up of 19 amino acids. The CDR3 region is CASSATLGTRKSSYNEQFF. DNA for the CDR3: TGTGCCAGCAGCGCGACCCTGGGGACTAGAAAGAGCTCCTACAATGAGCAGTTCTTC.

The chain combines TRBV27 with TRBJ2-1, with TRBD2 matching over 10 bases. Germline V lookup: CDR1 MNHEY, CDR2 SMNVEV (reference sequence). V dropped 7 bases and J dropped 4; count of bases not matched to a gene: 10. CDR3 size: 16 residues. Written as DNA, the CDR3 is TGTGCCAGCATGGGAGGAACTAGCGGGGAATACAATGAGCAGTTCTTC. Residues: CASMGGTSGEYNEQFF.

The chain joins TRBV5-6 to TRBJ2-3; TRBD1 matches at 7 bases. CDR1 and CDR2 from the germline V gene are SGHDT and YYEEEE. V dropped 2 bases and J dropped 5; count of bases not matched to a gene: 2. The CDR3 runs to 13 residues. The CDR3 loop is CASSLTGVDTQYF. CDR3 DNA: TGTGCCAGCAGCTTAACAGGGGTAGATACGCAGTATTTT.

This sequence joins TRBV19 and TRBJ1-5; 7 bases line up with TRBD1. The V and J ends lost 6 bases and 9 bases, in that order; junction bases with no gene match: 5. The CDR3 length is 12 residues. Germline-derived CDR1 and CDR2 are LNHDA and SQIVND (reference sequence). The CDR3 nucleotides are TGTGCCAGTAGAACTCCAGGGGGGCCCCAGCATTTT. Protein sequence: CASRTPGGPQHF.

The chain is built from TRBV7-8 and TRBJ2-2, with 8 bases aligning to TRBD2. The CDR3 sequence is 17 residues long. Germline loops: CDR1 SGHVS, CDR2 FQNEAQ. With V trimmed by 10 bases and J by 2 bases, 15 bases remained unmatched. CDR3 coding DNA: TGTGCCATCCAGCCCAGTAATAGCGGGATTAACACCGGGGAGCTGTTTTTT. Its translation: CAIQPSNSGINTGELFF.

The genes are TRBV6-5 and TRBJ1-4; D is uncertain. In germline, CDR1 is MNHEY, CDR2 SVGAGI. This CDR3 region has 14 residues. Deletions cut 5 bases from V and 3 bases from J, with 10 bases between. CDR3 loop: CASSQSLANEKLFF. The CDR3 DNA sequence: TGTGCCAGCAGTCAGTCCCTAGCTAATGAAAAACTGTTTTTT.

J is TRBJ2-7 and V is TRBV27; 9 bases align to TRBD1. Germline V gives CDR1 MNHEY, CDR2 SMNVEV (reference sequence). J gave up 6 bases and V 2 bases, and 2 bases lay outside the gene matches. CDR3 length: 13 residues. The DNA for the CDR3 is TGTGCCAGCAGTTTAGGACAGGGGAGCGAGCAGTACTTC. It specifies CASSLGQGSEQYF.

The chain is built from TRBV6-5 and TRBJ2-2; possible D gene TRBD2, 7 bases. The CDR3 is 15 residues long. Germline assignment: CDR1 MNHEY and CDR2 SVGAGI. Trimming pared 6 bases from V and 2 bases from J, leaving 13 bases between. The CDR3 DNA reads as TGTGCCAGCAGGTGGGGGGGCCCCAACACCGGGGAGCTGTTTTTT. Protein product: CASRWGGPNTGELFF.

This clone was detected only a few times. This chain joins TRBV4-1 and TRBJ1-5, with TRBD1 as a possible D gene (5 bases). V shed 3 bases and J shed 0 bases, with 12 bases lying between them. Germline V gene data show CDR1 as MGHRA and CDR2 as YSYEKL. The CDR3 has 16 amino acids. The CDR3 coding sequence is TGCGCCAGCAGCCATCCCCCGGGGGTTAGCAATCAGCCCCAGCATTTT. Translation: CASSHPPGVSNQPQHF.

This clone showed up just a few times. The chain couples TRBV5-1 to TRBJ1-1, with D unclear. The CDR3 contains 13 residues. The V gene's germline CDR1 is SGHRS and CDR2 YFSETQ. Deletions cut 3 bases from V and 5 bases from J, with 11 bases between. Written as DNA, the CDR3 is TGCGCCAGCAGCTGGACCCGAGGGACTGAAGCTTTCTTT. Translating it yields CASSWTRGTEAFF.

The J gene is TRBJ2-3, the V gene TRBV2; 12 positions match TRBD2. This CDR3 region has 19 residues. Germline V gene data show CDR1 as SNHLY and CDR2 as FYNNEI. Germline trimming cut 3 bases from V and 4 bases from J; bases unmatched to any gene: 14. CDR3 loop: CASSEARGRLAGVPDTQYF. The CDR3 DNA follows: TGTGCCAGCAGTGAGGCAAGAGGCAGACTAGCGGGAGTCCCAGATACGCAGTATTTT.

This clone was seen only a few times. This chain joins TRBV7-3 and TRBJ2-5, with TRBD2 matching over 7 bases. The CDR3 spans 13 residues. The trim removed 8 bases at V and 5 bases at J, leaving 8 bases unmatched. The germline gives CDR1 SGHTA, CDR2 FQGTGA. CDR3 amino acids: CASAVGRAETQYF. Here the CDR3 DNA reads TGTGCCAGCGCGGTAGGGAGGGCGGAGACCCAGTACTTC.

The chain uses TRBV7-2 and TRBJ2-1; D is perhaps TRBD2 (6 bases). This CDR3 contains 16 residues. Germline CDR1 SGHTA, CDR2 FQGNSA. The V and J ends lost 6 bases and 7 bases respectively, with 22 bases between them. The chain's CDR3 is CASSYTTGFGGNEQFF. Here the CDR3 DNA reads TGTGCCAGCAGTTATACGACCGGGTTTGGGGGGAATGAGCAGTTCTTC.

This chain links TRBV27 with TRBJ1-2, with D perhaps matching TRBD1 (5 bases). Germline V lookup: CDR1 MNHEY, CDR2 SMNVEV (reference sequence). The CDR3 spans 15 residues. V dropped 1 base and J dropped 4 bases, with 13 bases sitting between them. In nucleotides, the CDR3 is TGTGCCAGCAGTTTATTCCAGGGCACGGTCTATGGCTACACCTTC. It translates to CASSLFQGTVYGYTF.

V and J are TRBV11-3 and TRBJ2-1; no clear D gene. The V end lost 5 bases, the J end lost 1 base, and 12 bases lay between the germline ends. Germline-derived CDR1 and CDR2 are SGHNT and YENEEA. The CDR3 totals 15 residues. The DNA for the CDR3 is TGTGCCAGCAGCCCATACGAGGTTTCCTACAATGAGCAGTTCTTC. It yields the protein CASSPYEVSYNEQFF.